This T cell receptor beta chain was recovered during a study of ipilimumab plus nivolumab after autologous stem cell transplantation. In the study overall: A median of about 8 nivolumab and 5 ipilimumab doses were given.

V dropped 5 bases and J dropped 4 bases, with 9 bases sitting between them. Germline V gives CDR1 MNHNY, CDR2 SVGAGI (reference sequence). This CDR3 is 12 amino acids long. Here immunoSEQ multiplex PCR was the method, and the copy in TCRdb shows in-frame clones only, minus some. The table shows about 9,800 clones, with 55% to 75% occurring only once. The chain is built from TRBV6-6 and TRBJ2-7; D gene uncertain. This clonotype was sampled from a female donor with multiple myeloma. The sample was PBMCs, taken in a trial of ipilimumab plus nivolumab as post-transplant consolidation. The CDR3 nucleotides read TGTGCCAGCAGTCAAAATCGATACGAGCAGTACTTC. Translating gives CASSQNRYEQYF.